What follows is one TCR beta chain and its context. TCRdb re-called the RT-PCR reads through MiXCR, storing one row per CDR3 protein. The data show about 700,000 distinct CDR3 sequences, more than 13% seen once. The germline gives CDR1 MRHNA, CDR2 SNTAGT. The CDR3 spans 14 residues. Trimming cost V 3 bases and J 1 base, with 6 bases left between them. The receptor's source is a female donor in good health, serving as a healthy control. The chain uses TRBV6-4 and TRBJ2-2; no clear D. The sequenced sample consisted of memory CD4+ T cells from blood. CDR3 bases: TGTGCCAGCAGTGAACAGCAGAACACCGGGGAGCTGTTTTTT. It translates to CASSEQQNTGELFF.